The 20 T cell receptor beta chains presented below share a single source sample, sequenced in a study of cytomegalovirus exposure and HLA in healthy donors. PCR involved 60 Vbeta and 13 Jbeta primers. Sequencing used immunoSEQ multiplex PCR; TCRdb keeps in-frame clones, though not all of them. Seen here are 24,000 or so clones, just under 80% observed once, and the top ten hold roughly 4.3%. The specimen was PBMCs. All receptors derive from a male donor in good health and CMV-seronegative.

The V gene is TRBV28, the J gene TRBJ1-3, with a weak D call TRBD1 (5 bases). Germline V gene data show CDR1 as MDHEN and CDR2 as SYDVKM. The CDR3 has 15 amino acids. With 7 bases removed from V and 0 bases from J, the gap between germline ends came to 13 bases. For the CDR3, the DNA is TGTGCCAGCACCCCCGGGGGGGGCTCTGGAAACACCATATATTTT. Translation gives CASTPGGGSGNTIYF.

The genes are TRBV5-1 and TRBJ1-1; TRBD1 matches 7 bases. The ends lost 3 bases at V and 1 base at J; junction bases unmatched: 6. Looked up from germline, CDR1 is SGHRS and CDR2 is YFSETQ. The CDR3 sequence is 15 residues long. CDR3 sequence reads: CASSSGGQTNTEAFF. CDR3 nucleotides: TGCGCCAGCAGCTCAGGGGGACAGACGAACACTGAAGCTTTCTTT.

The gene calls are TRBV15 and TRBJ2-7; maybe TRBD1 (6 bases). Germline assignment: CDR1 LNHNV and CDR2 YYDKDF (reference sequence). Trimming shortened V by 3 bases and J by 4 bases, and 7 bases separated the two germline ends. The CDR3 loop spans 12 amino acids. The CDR3 sequence: CATSRGAYEQYF. In DNA form, the CDR3 reads TGTGCCACCAGCAGGGGGGCATACGAGCAGTACTTC.

V is TRBV4-3 and J is TRBJ2-1; TRBD2 agrees at 9 bases. The CDR3 loop spans 15 amino acids. After removal of 1 base from V and 5 bases from J, the junction contained 3 bases not matched to a gene. From germline, CDR1 is LGHNA and CDR2 YSLEER. The CDR3 DNA reads as TGCGCCAGCAGCCAAGGACTAGCGGAAAACAATGAGCAGTTCTTC. Amino acid sequence: CASSQGLAENNEQFF.

The rearrangement links TRBV4-3 to TRBJ2-3, with D maybe TRBD2 (8 bases). The V gene's germline CDR1 is LGHNA and CDR2 YSLEER. The germline V and J ends were trimmed by 5 bases and 2 bases, with 14 bases remaining between them. The CDR3 spans 15 residues. This CDR3 reads CASSGGGTDTDTQYF. CDR3 nucleotides: TGCGCCAGCAGCGGCGGGGGGACAGACACAGATACGCAGTATTTT.

The sample holds a few counts of this clone. The chain has TRBV7-9 and TRBJ1-1; 7 bases match TRBD1. V dropped 4 bases and J dropped 4; count of bases not matched to a gene: 6. Germline CDR1 SEHNR, CDR2 FQNEAQ (reference sequence). This CDR3 comprises 14 residues. The CDR3 DNA follows: TGTGCCAGCAGCTCGACAGGGTTGGGCACTGAAGCTTTCTTT. Amino acids: CASSSTGLGTEAFF.

The table lists this clone with a few counts. CDR3 DNA sequence: TGTGCCAGTAGTATTTTCCAGAACACTGAAGCTTTCTTT. Encoded protein: CASSIFQNTEAFF. This chain uses TRBV19 with TRBJ1-1, with D uncertain. Trimming stripped 3 bases from V and 1 base from J, with 6 bases between. Germline assignment: CDR1 LNHDA and CDR2 SQIVND (reference sequence). The CDR3 runs to 13 residues. Complete variable domain (other parts from reference TRBV19 and TRBJ1-1): DGGITQSPKYLFRKEGQNVTLSCEQNLNHDAMYWYRQDPGQGLRLIYYSQIVNDFQKGDIAEGYSVSREKKESFPLTVTSAQKNPTAFYLCASSIFQNTEAFFGQGTRLTVV.

This clone was seen a few times. The chain has TRBV5-8 and TRBJ2-1, with D possibly matching TRBD1 (6 bases). Trimming took off 0 bases at V and 6 bases at J, with 13 bases between the two ends. This CDR3 region has 15 residues. Germline V gene sequence: CDR1 SGHTS, CDR2 YDEGEE. CDR3 region: CASSLVVVGANEQFF. CDR3 nucleotides: TGTGCCAGCAGCTTGGTTGTAGTGGGGGCCAATGAGCAGTTCTTC.

This clone is a singleton in its sample. The V gene is TRBV30, the J gene TRBJ1-6; maybe TRBD1 (5 bases). The germline V gene has CDR1 GTSNPN and CDR2 SVGIG (reference sequence). The CDR3 covers 16 residues. V lost 0 bases and J 7 bases, leaving 16 bases between the germline ends. Written as DNA, the CDR3 is TGTGCCTGGAGTGTACAGGAAATCTGGGGAAATTCACCCCTCCACTTT. Protein: CAWSVQEIWGNSPLHF.

The chain employs TRBV7-9 and TRBJ2-2; D not certain. The CDR3 runs to 16 residues. Germline CDR1 is SEHNR and CDR2 is FQNEAQ (reference sequence). The V gene lost 1 base and the J gene lost 1 base, with 10 bases spanning the gap. In nucleotides, the CDR3 is TGTGCCAGCAGCTTAGGTATAGACTTGAACACCGGGGAGCTGTTTTTT. This gives the protein CASSLGIDLNTGELFF. Complete variable domain (other parts from reference TRBV7-9 and TRBJ2-2): DTGVSQNPRHKITKRGQNVTFRCDPISEHNRLYWYRQTLGQGPEFLTYFQNEAQLEKSRLLSDRFSAERPKGSFSTLEIQRTEQGDSAMYLCASSLGIDLNTGELFFGEGSRLTVL.

V usage is TRBV7-9 and J usage is TRBJ2-5, with D possibly being TRBD1 (5 bases). Germline assignment: CDR1 SEHNR and CDR2 FQNEAQ (reference sequence). Trimming took off 5 bases at V and 4 bases at J, with 11 bases between the two ends. This CDR3 comprises 13 residues. CDR3 sequence: CASSIDSRETQYF. The CDR3 nucleotides read TGTGCCAGCAGCATAGACAGTAGAGAGACCCAGTACTTC.

The rearrangement joins TRBV18 to TRBJ1-2, with 7 bases aligning to TRBD1. The germline gives CDR1 KGHSH, CDR2 LQKENI. Losses at the gene ends were 3 bases for V and 8 bases for J; bases not matched to a gene: 6. This CDR3 has 13 amino acids. The CDR3 DNA reads as TGTGCCAGCTCACCCGACAGGGTACGAGGCTACACCTTC. As protein: CASSPDRVRGYTF. Combining the CDR3 with reference TRBV18 and TRBJ1-2 gives the whole variable domain NAGVMQNPRHLVRRRGQEARLRCSPMKGHSHVYWYRQLPEEGLKFMVYLQKENIIDESGMPKERFSAEFPKEGPSILRIQQVVRGDSAAYFCASSPDRVRGYTFGSGTRLTVV.

The chain combines TRBV7-9 with TRBJ1-4, with D unresolved. Per the germline V gene, CDR1 is SEHNR and CDR2 is FQNEAQ (reference sequence). This CDR3 spans 13 amino acids. The V end lost 1 base, the J end lost 8 bases, and 8 bases lay between the germline ends. The CDR3 coding sequence is TGTGCCAGCAGCTTAGGGCGGGAAGAAAAACTGTTTTTT. Encoded protein: CASSLGREEKLFF.

The chain combines TRBV21-1 with TRBJ2-3; the table's D call of TRBD2 was not tested on the DNA. TRBV21-1 is marked as a pseudogene. The CDR3 consists of 15 residues. The CDR3 nucleotides read TGTGCCAGCAGCAAATATCGACTATTCACAGATACGCAGTATTTT. Residues: CASSKYRLFTDTQYF.

The chain joins TRBV11-2 to TRBJ2-5; TRBD2 might be the D (6 bases). The germline CDR1 and CDR2 sequences are SGHAT and FQNNGV. The CDR3 is 14 amino acids. Trimming took 3 bases from V and 5 from J, leaving 13 bases between them. The CDR3 reads CASSLGLGVETQYF. In nucleotides, the CDR3 is TGTGCCAGCAGCTTGGGACTGGGGGTGGAGACCCAGTACTTC.

The genes are TRBV5-1 and TRBJ2-7; D remains ambiguous. V lost 1 base and J lost 0, with 8 bases in between. Germline CDR1 and CDR2: SGHRS and YFSETQ. The CDR3 contains 14 residues. In nucleotides, the CDR3 is TGCGCCAGCAGCTTGCTAGGCAGCTCCTACGAGCAGTACTTC. As protein: CASSLLGSSYEQYF.

This chain links TRBV7-2 with TRBJ1-2; the match to TRBD1 covers 11 bases. The germline V gene encodes CDR1 SGHTA and CDR2 FQGNSA. The CDR3 is 15 amino acids. The V segment lost 0 bases and the J segment 7 bases; nucleotides outside the gene matches: 4. The CDR3 DNA sequence: TGTGCCAGCAGCTTAGCGGGGGGGACAGGGGGTGGCTACACCTTC. It yields the protein CASSLAGGTGGGYTF.

The chain uses TRBV9 and TRBJ2-3; 15 bases agree with TRBD2. V lost 3 bases and J lost 0; bases outside the gene matches: 5. Germline V gene lookup returns CDR1 SGDLS and CDR2 YYNGEE. This CDR3 contains 18 residues. The CDR3 loop reads CASSAGTSGGLSTDTQYF. The CDR3 DNA follows: TGTGCCAGCAGCGCCGGGACTAGCGGGGGGTTAAGCACAGATACGCAGTATTTT.

V is TRBV6-1 and J is TRBJ2-5; no clear D. Germline V gene data show CDR1 as MNHNS and CDR2 as SASEGT. The V end lost 0 bases, the J end lost 0 bases, and 8 bases lay between the germline ends. This CDR3 comprises 15 residues. Here the CDR3 reads CASSEAWADQETQYF. In DNA form, the CDR3 reads TGTGCCAGCAGTGAAGCTTGGGCAGACCAAGAGACCCAGTACTTC.

This rearrangement joins TRBV10-3 to TRBJ2-5; 10 bases line up with TRBD2. Judging by the DNA end, TRBJ2-7 fits better; the J call may be wrong. The germline V gene encodes CDR1 ENHRY and CDR2 SYGVKD. The CDR3 has 15 amino acids. The CDR3 region is CAISDSTSGTYEQYF. The CDR3 region has the DNA TGTGCCATCAGTGATAGTACTAGCGGGACCTACGAGCAGTACTTC.